The 16 T cell receptor beta chains reported below all come from one sample, sequenced in a study of cytomegalovirus exposure and HLA in healthy donors. The PCR employed 60 Vbeta primers together with 13 Jbeta primers. Only in-frame clones appear in the TCRdb table, and some are missing; sequencing was by immunoSEQ multiplex PCR. The table shows about 170,000 clones, with around 85% occurring only once. The sequencing input was PBMCs. These receptors were taken from a male donor in good health and CMV-seronegative.

The rearrangement joins TRBV19 to TRBJ2-2; 11 bases are a match to TRBD1. Germline CDR1 is LNHDA and CDR2 is SQIVND (reference sequence). There are 15 residues in the CDR3. Losses at the gene ends were 7 bases for V and 6 bases for J; bases not matched to a gene: 7. The CDR3 DNA reads as TGTGCCAGTACCAGGACAGGGGGCATCGCCGGGGAGCTGTTTTTT. Translation gives CASTRTGGIAGELFF. The entire variable domain, with the rest obtained from reference TRBV19 and TRBJ2-2, is as follows: DGGITQSPKYLFRKEGQNVTLSCEQNLNHDAMYWYRQDPGQGLRLIYYSQIVNDFQKGDIAEGYSVSREKKESFPLTVTSAQKNPTAFYLCASTRTGGIAGELFFGEGSRLTVL.

The gene calls are TRBV5-1 and TRBJ1-6, with D hard to call. CDR3 length: 14 residues. Germline lookup yields CDR1 SGHRS and CDR2 YFSETQ. With 4 bases removed from V and 9 bases from J, the gap between germline ends came to 14 bases. The CDR3 reads CASSPERVRSPLHF. CDR3 sequence (DNA): TGCGCCAGCAGCCCCGAGCGTGTCCGTTCACCCCTCCACTTT. Using reference TRBV5-1 and TRBJ1-6 for the parts outside the CDR3, the full variable domain is KAGVTQTPRYLIKTRGQQVTLSCSPISGHRSVSWYQQTPGQGLQFLFEYFSETQRNKGNFPGRFSGRQFSNSRSEMNVSTLELGDSALYLCASSPERVRSPLHFGNGTRLTVT.

This clone has just a few counts. This chain uses TRBV9 with TRBJ1-1; weak D call: TRBD1 (6 bases). Trimming pared 0 bases from V and 4 bases from J, leaving 7 bases between. Germline CDR1 reads SGDLS; CDR2 reads YYNGEE. The CDR3 is made up of 13 amino acids. The CDR3 coding sequence is TGTGCCAGCAGCGTAGGGGGGCGCACTGAAGCTTTCTTT. Its protein product is CASSVGGRTEAFF.

Concerning this clone: The sample has other DNA sequences that encode this CDR3 too. V usage is TRBV10-3 and J usage is TRBJ2-7; D is unclear. The CDR3 consists of 13 residues. CDR1 ENHRY and CDR2 SYGVKD come from the germline V gene. Between the trimmed V and J ends, which lost 9 bases and 0 bases, there was a span of 12 bases. The CDR3 coding sequence is TGTGCCATAAGACTCCCGAGCTCCTACGAGCAGTACTTC. This sequence encodes CAIRLPSSYEQYF.

For the CDR3, the DNA is TGTGCCAGCAGTTTAAAGGGGGCCTACGAGCAGTACTTC. Translation gives CASSLKGAYEQYF. The chain couples TRBV27 to TRBJ2-7; maybe TRBD1 (6 bases). The length of the CDR3 is 13 residues. The V gene lost 2 bases and the J gene lost 2 bases, with 7 bases spanning the gap. Germline CDR1 MNHEY, CDR2 SMNVEV (reference sequence).

The chain combines TRBV6-1 with TRBJ1-4; D gene ambiguous. Trimming left V 10 bases short and J 0 bases short, with 15 bases between. Per the germline V gene, CDR1 is MNHNS and CDR2 is SASEGT. The CDR3 loop spans 15 amino acids. As DNA, the CDR3 is TGTGCCACCCTCCGGGATGGTACAACTAATGAAAAACTGTTTTTT. It is translated as CATLRDGTTNEKLFF.

The chain employs TRBV2 and TRBJ2-2, with 7 bases identical to TRBD2. The V gene end was trimmed by 6 bases and the J gene end by 2 bases; junction bases not matched to a gene: 12. The CDR3 is made up of 17 amino acids. The germline V gene encodes CDR1 SNHLY and CDR2 FYNNEI. The CDR3 DNA reads TGTGCCAGCAGCCCTCGGGGGGTCGCGTTAAACACCGGGGAGCTGTTTTTT. Its translation: CASSPRGVALNTGELFF.

The J gene is TRBJ1-2, the V gene TRBV18; TRBD1 agrees at 8 bases. This CDR3 contains 15 residues. Looked up from germline, CDR1 is KGHSH and CDR2 is LQKENI. V gave up 3 bases and J gave up 4 bases; unmatched junction bases: 7. CDR3 sequence (DNA): TGTGCCAGCTCACCGTGGGACAGGCTACCCTATGGCTACACCTTC. It encodes CASSPWDRLPYGYTF.

This clone has a handful of counts. The genes are TRBV6-1 and TRBJ1-5; D not resolved. Germline loops: CDR1 MNHNS, CDR2 SASEGT. The CDR3 length is 14 residues. Trimming left V 2 bases short and J 3 bases short, with 8 bases between. This CDR3 is CASSELGHNQPQHF. CDR3 sequence (DNA): TGTGCCAGCAGTGAATTGGGCCACAATCAGCCCCAGCATTTT.

This clone appeared a single time. The V call is TRBV9, the J call TRBJ2-3; 15 bases match TRBD2. Germline loops: CDR1 SGDLS, CDR2 YYNGEE. The J segment lost 3 bases and the V segment lost 2 bases, leaving 4 bases of the junction unmatched. The CDR3 sequence is 17 residues long. The CDR3 nucleotides read TGTGCCAGCAGCGTCAGGGGACTAGCGGGGGGTACAGATACGCAGTATTTT. Translated, it gives CASSVRGLAGGTDTQYF. The full variable domain, rest sourced from reference TRBV9 and TRBJ2-3, is DSGVTQTPKHLITATGQRVTLRCSPRSGDLSVYWYQQSLDQGLQFLIQYYNGEERAKGNILERFSAQQFPDLHSELNLSSLELGDSALYFCASSVRGLAGGTDTQYFGPGTRLTVL.

V usage is TRBV5-1 and J usage is TRBJ2-7; possibly TRBD1 for D (6 bases). Trimming stripped 0 bases from V and 6 bases from J, with 10 bases between. CDR3 length: 13 amino acids. The V gene's germline CDR1 is SGHRS and CDR2 YFSETQ. The CDR3 sequence is CASSLAQGREQYF. The CDR3 DNA follows: TGCGCCAGCAGCTTGGCACAGGGTCGCGAGCAGTACTTC.

The rearrangement links TRBV19 to TRBJ1-2, with 9 nucleotides matching TRBD1. With 4 bases clipped from V and 6 bases from J, the junction kept 15 bases outside the gene matches. This CDR3 region has 17 residues. Germline V lookup: CDR1 LNHDA, CDR2 SQIVND (reference sequence). The CDR3: CASSTNSGTGFVDGYTF. In nucleotides, the CDR3 is TGTGCCAGTAGTACCAACTCCGGGACAGGGTTTGTGGATGGCTACACCTTC.

This clone has just one count. The V call is TRBV29-1, the J call TRBJ2-5; 7 bases are a match to TRBD2. Trimming at V came to 8 bases and at J to 5 bases, leaving 5 bases not matched to a gene. CDR1 and CDR2 from the germline V gene are SQVTM and ANQGSEA. CDR3 size: 11 residues. DNA of the CDR3: TGCAGCCTAAAGCGGGGCGAGACCCAGTACTTC. Its protein product is CSLKRGETQYF. Full variable domain (remainder filled in from reference TRBV29-1 and TRBJ2-5): SAVISQKPSRDICQRGTSLTIQCQVDSQVTMMFWYRQQPGQSLTLIATANQGSEATYESGFVIDKFPISRPNLTFSTLTVSNMSPEDSSIYLCSLKRGETQYFGPGTRLLVL.

This clone was seen once. The chain joins TRBV5-4 to TRBJ2-7, with a weak D call TRBD1 (5 bases). CDR3 length: 17 amino acids. The germline V gene has CDR1 SGHNT and CDR2 YYREEE (reference sequence). V was trimmed by 1 base and J by 5 bases, leaving 22 bases between them. The CDR3: CASSLLFAPGPVHEQYF. CDR3 nucleotides: TGTGCCAGCAGCTTGTTATTTGCTCCAGGGCCCGTCCACGAGCAGTACTTC.

This chain uses TRBV27 with TRBJ2-1; TRBD1 agrees at 7 bases. This CDR3 has 16 residues. V was clipped by 5 bases and J by 9 bases; unmatched bases: 16. Germline CDR1 MNHEY, CDR2 SMNVEV (reference sequence). CDR3 sequence reads: CASSPPTGNRGSEQFF. CDR3 sequence (DNA): TGTGCCAGCAGTCCGCCGACAGGGAACAGAGGAAGTGAGCAGTTCTTC.

J is TRBJ2-1 and V is TRBV6-5, with 8 nucleotides matching TRBD2. Germline CDR1 reads MNHEY; CDR2 reads SVGAGI. J was trimmed by 9 bases and V by 2 bases; bases with no gene match: 3. The CDR3 loop spans 13 amino acids. CDR3 sequence (DNA): TGTGCCAGCAGTTACGCGGGGGGCGGTGAGCAGTTCTTC. Amino acid sequence: CASSYAGGGEQFF.